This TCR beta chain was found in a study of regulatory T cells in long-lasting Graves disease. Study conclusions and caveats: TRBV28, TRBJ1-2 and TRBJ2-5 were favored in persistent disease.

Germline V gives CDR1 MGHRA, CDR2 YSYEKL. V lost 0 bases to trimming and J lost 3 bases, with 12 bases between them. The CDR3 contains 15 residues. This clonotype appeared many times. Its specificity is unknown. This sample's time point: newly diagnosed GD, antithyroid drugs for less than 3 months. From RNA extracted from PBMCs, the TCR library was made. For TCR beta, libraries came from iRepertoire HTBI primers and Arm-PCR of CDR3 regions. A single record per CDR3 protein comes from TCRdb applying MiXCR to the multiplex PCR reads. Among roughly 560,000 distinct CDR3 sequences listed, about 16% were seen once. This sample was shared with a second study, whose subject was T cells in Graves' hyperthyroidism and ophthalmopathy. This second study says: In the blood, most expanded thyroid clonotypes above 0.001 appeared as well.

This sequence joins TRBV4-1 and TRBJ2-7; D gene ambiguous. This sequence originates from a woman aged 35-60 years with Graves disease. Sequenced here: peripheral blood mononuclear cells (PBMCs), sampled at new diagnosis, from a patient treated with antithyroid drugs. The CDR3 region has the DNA TGCGCCAGCAGCCAAGAGGCAGTACTACACTACGAGCAGTACTTC. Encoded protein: CASSQEAVLHYEQYF.